The 8 T cell receptor beta chains below were found in one sample sequenced in a study of cytomegalovirus exposure and HLA in healthy donors. Primers: 60 Vbeta forward and 13 Jbeta reverse. Profiling relied on immunoSEQ multiplex PCR, and the TCRdb table lists in-frame clones only, not all of them. The top ten hold over 6.5% of the sample, which has some 150,000 clones, 65% to 85% seen once. Sequencing was carried out using PBMCs. Receptors originate from a man aged 30 to 45 in good health and CMV-seronegative.

The chain employs TRBV5-6 and TRBJ2-5; D not certain. Trimming took 2 bases from V and 4 from J, leaving 3 bases between them. Germline CDR1 reads SGHDT; CDR2 reads YYEEEE. The CDR3 totals 11 residues. This CDR3 is CASSFGETQYF. CDR3 nucleotide sequence: TGTGCCAGCAGCTTCGGAGAGACCCAGTACTTC. The variable domain in full, completed from reference TRBV5-6 and TRBJ2-5, reads DAGVTQSPTHLIKTRGQQVTLRCSPKSGHDTVSWYQQALGQGPQFIFQYYEEEERQRGNFPDRFSGHQFPNYSSELNVNALLLGDSALYLCASSFGETQYFGPGTRLLVL.

The chain has TRBV28 and TRBJ2-3, with a possible D match to TRBD2 (5 bases). Per germline, CDR1 MDHEN and CDR2 SYDVKM. This CDR3 region has 14 residues. With 5 bases removed from V and 1 base from J, the gap between germline ends came to 10 bases. The CDR3 bases are TGTGCCAGCAGTCCCTTCGGGGGCACAGATACGCAGTATTTT. Its protein product is CASSPFGGTDTQYF.

The chain recombines TRBV7-8 with TRBJ1-6, with D perhaps TRBD1 (5 bases). Trimming took off 5 bases at V and 13 bases at J, with 18 bases between the two ends. Germline V gene sequence: CDR1 SGHVS, CDR2 FQNEAQ. The CDR3 length is 14 residues. CDR3 in DNA: TGTGCCAGCAGCCCTTACCGGGGCCGGGGGCCCCTCCACTTT. This encodes CASSPYRGRGPLHF.

V gene TRBV9 combines with J gene TRBJ1-4; 7 positions agree with TRBD1. The germline V gene has CDR1 SGDLS and CDR2 YYNGEE. This CDR3 has 13 amino acids. V gave up 2 bases and J gave up 8 bases; unmatched junction bases: 3. CDR3 amino acids: CASSVTGDEKLFF. CDR3 DNA sequence: TGTGCCAGCAGCGTCACAGGGGACGAAAAACTGTTTTTT.

The chain has TRBV28 and TRBJ1-5; 11 positions agree with TRBD1. Trimming took 5 bases from V and 11 from J; bases not matched to a gene: 17. The CDR3 covers 17 residues. Germline assignment: CDR1 MDHEN and CDR2 SYDVKM. The CDR3, as DNA: TGTGCCAGCAGTATGCCGGGACAGGGGGGACCACGGGGGGCCCAGCATTTT. It yields the protein CASSMPGQGGPRGAQHF.

The chain is built from TRBV10-1 and TRBJ2-5; D is ambiguous. V was pared by 5 bases and J by 2 bases, with 9 bases between. The CDR3 contains 13 residues. Germline V gives CDR1 WNHNN, CDR2 SYGVQD (reference sequence). The CDR3 region has the DNA TGCGCCAGCAGTTTACAGCTACAAGAGACCCAGTACTTC. Translation gives CASSLQLQETQYF.

This clone was counted once. The rearrangement uses TRBV15 and TRBJ1-4; 9 bases agree with TRBD1. Trimming removed 8 bases from V and 8 bases from J; junction bases left unmatched: 9. CDR3 length: 14 residues. Germline assignment: CDR1 LNHNV and CDR2 YYDKDF (reference sequence). In DNA, the CDR3 is TGTGCCACCCGGCCGGGGACAGGGACCGAAAAACTGTTTTTT. Its protein is CATRPGTGTEKLFF.

The chain is built from TRBV6-5 and TRBJ2-3; unclear D gene. The CDR3 spans 11 residues. Germline CDR1 is MNHEY and CDR2 is SVGAGI. V lost 5 bases and J lost 6, with 6 bases in between. The CDR3 DNA reads as TGTGCCAGCAGTCCCGGGGATACGCAGTATTTT. Residues: CASSPGDTQYF.